Listed below are T cell receptor beta chains from one sample, sequenced in a study of shared clonotypes between healthy human individuals. Assay used: immunoSEQ multiplex PCR; TCRdb lists only in-frame clones, some missing. The table shows about 180,000 clones, with approximately 95% occurring only once. Material: naive CD4+ T cells sorted from blood. The receptors originated from a woman in her 30s in good health. CDR3s include the opening cysteine and the closing phenylalanine or tryptophan. A D gene is named only where the DNA matches it firmly. Size is omitted from some rows. Given values are once, few, many or a class for expanded clones.

.,TRBV28,once,TRBJ1-5,CASSLGQTQNQPQHF,TGTGCCAGCAGTTTAGGCCAGACCCAAAATCAGCCCCAGCATTTT
.,TRBV2,.,TRBJ1-5,CASSGQANQPQHF,TGTGCCAGCAGCGGACAAGCTAATCAGCCCCAGCATTTT
.,TRBV5-1,once,TRBJ2-7,CASSLGTSGYYEQYF,TGCGCCAGCAGCTTGGGGACCTCCGGCTACTACGAGCAGTACTTC
.,TRBV6-6,.,TRBJ1-2,CASSYRAYGTGYTF,TGTGCCAGCAGTTACCGGGCCTACGGAACTGGCTACACCTTC
TRBD1,TRBV5-1,.,TRBJ2-3,CASSPDRVDTQYF,TGCGCCAGCAGTCCGGACAGGGTGGATACGCAGTATTTT
TRBD1,TRBV4-1,once,TRBJ2-3,CASSQATYRGQSTDTQYF,TGCGCCAGCAGCCAAGCCACATACAGGGGGCAAAGCACAGATACGCAGTATTTT
TRBD2,TRBV7-9,once,TRBJ2-1,CASSLRGTSPTNEQFF,TGTGCCAGCAGCCTACGGGGGACTAGCCCTACGAATGAGCAGTTCTTC
.,TRBV28,.,TRBJ1-4,CASSTEPTNEKLFF,TGTGCCAGCAGCACAGAACCAACTAATGAAAAACTGTTTTTT
.,TRBV2,few,TRBJ2-7,CASTRLTYEQYF,TGTGCCAGCACTAGACTGACCTACGAGCAGTACTTC
.,TRBV15,.,TRBJ2-3,CATSGGTDTQYF,TGTGCCACCAGCGGGGGCACAGATACGCAGTATTTT
.,TRBV28,.,TRBJ2-2,CASSLRVPGELFF,TGTGCCAGCAGTCTCAGGGTTCCCGGGGAGCTGTTTTTT
.,TRBV5-1,.,TRBJ2-5,CASSLVGGQETQYF,TGCGCCAGCAGCTTGGTCGGCGGACAAGAGACCCAGTACTTC
.,TRBV7-2,.,TRBJ2-7,CASSLEAAPGGIEQYF,TGTGCCAGCAGCTTAGAGGCCGCCCCCGGGGGTATCGAGCAGTACTTC
.,TRBV18,.,TRBJ1-2,CASSPEAAVYGYTF,TGTGCCAGCTCACCAGAGGCGGCCGTTTATGGCTACACCTTC
.,TRBV28,.,TRBJ2-3,CASSQGGTDTQYF,TGTGCCAGCAGTCAGGGGGGGACAGATACGCAGTATTTT
.,TRBV5-4,.,TRBJ2-1,CASSLVPGNNEQFF,TGTGCCAGCAGCTTGGTTCCGGGTAACAATGAGCAGTTCTTC
TRBD2,TRBV18,.,TRBJ2-7,CASSPYPVTSGRRTSYEQYF,TGTGCCAGCTCACCTTATCCCGTGACTAGCGGGAGGAGAACTTCCTACGAGCAGTACTTC
.,TRBV11-3,.,TRBJ2-1,CASSLAAGLNNEQFF,TGTGCCAGCAGCTTAGCGGCGGGGCTCAACAATGAGCAGTTCTTC
TRBD2,TRBV14,.,TRBJ2-2,CASSDLTSGRGTGELFF,TGTGCCAGCAGCGACCTAACTAGCGGGAGAGGCACCGGGGAGCTGTTTTTT
.,TRBV19,few,TRBJ1-1,CASRSRLNTEAFF,TGTGCCAGTAGATCCAGGTTGAACACTGAAGCTTTCTTT
.,TRBV19,once,TRBJ1-1,CASRWPEGSNTEAFF,TGTGCCAGTAGGTGGCCAGAGGGATCGAACACTGAAGCTTTCTTT
.,TRBV28,.,TRBJ2-7,CASSLHTSYEQYF,TGTGCCAGCAGTTTACACACGTCCTACGAGCAGTACTTC
TRBD1,TRBV5-6,.,TRBJ1-1,CASSHVRDRVSVTEAFF,TGTGCCAGCAGCCATGTCCGGGACAGGGTTTCCGTCACTGAAGCTTTCTTT
.,TRBV11-2,.,TRBJ2-7,CASSLSENEQYF,TGTGCCAGCAGCTTAAGTGAGAACGAGCAGTACTTC
TRBD2,TRBV7-6,.,TRBJ2-3,CASSLLAGHTDTQYF,TGTGCCAGCAGCTTACTAGCGGGGCACACAGATACGCAGTATTTT
TRBD2,TRBV18,once,TRBJ2-7,CASSPPLAGGSTYEQYF,TGTGCCAGCTCACCACCTCTAGCGGGAGGGTCTACCTACGAGCAGTACTTC
.,TRBV28,.,TRBJ1-1,CASSSDFEAFF,TGTGCCAGCAGCTCGGATTTTGAAGCTTTCTTT
.,TRBV2,.,TRBJ2-5,CASRDQETQYF,TGTGCCAGCCGAGACCAAGAGACCCAGTACTTC
.,TRBV5-6,few,TRBJ1-2,CASSSPRGGYTF,TGTGCCAGCAGTTCCCCTCGTGGGGGCTACACCTTC
TRBD1,TRBV5-1,once,TRBJ1-1,CASRGQVTEAFF,TGCGCCAGCCGCGGACAGGTCACTGAAGCTTTCTTT
TRBD1,TRBV11-3,.,TRBJ2-5,CASSLNAGGARETQYF,TGTGCCAGCAGCTTGAATGCAGGGGGCGCCCGGGAGACCCAGTACTTC
.,TRBV18,.,TRBJ1-1,CASSPAPRTEAFF,TGTGCCAGCTCACCAGCCCCGCGAACTGAAGCTTTCTTT
.,TRBV27,.,TRBJ2-7,CASSIKRPYEQYF,TGTGCCAGCAGCATAAAACGGCCATACGAGCAGTACTTC
TRBD1,TRBV6-5,.,TRBJ1-1,CASSHRGTGDTEAFF,TGTGCCAGCAGTCACCGCGGGACAGGGGATACTGAAGCTTTCTTT
.,TRBV7-9,.,TRBJ1-2,CASSWASSYTF,TGTGCCAGCAGCTGGGCCTCCAGCTACACCTTC
.,TRBV30,.,TRBJ2-3,CAWSVGLTDTQYF,TGTGCCTGGAGTGTGGGCCTCACAGATACGCAGTATTTT
TRBD1,TRBV10-3,.,TRBJ2-7,CAISEQPGQGAYEQYF,TGTGCCATCAGTGAACAACCGGGACAGGGGGCTTACGAGCAGTACTTC
TRBD1,TRBV27,.,TRBJ2-7,CATRTGVTQEQYF,TGTGCCACAAGGACAGGGGTGACTCAAGAGCAGTACTTC
TRBD2,TRBV18,.,TRBJ2-5,CASSPPGGETQYF,TGTGCCAGCTCACCACCGGGGGGGGAGACCCAGTACTTC
.,TRBV30,.,TRBJ1-1,CAWSVLFEAFF,TGTGCCTGGAGTGTACTCTTTGAAGCTTTCTTT
TRBD2,TRBV19,.,TRBJ2-5,CASSSRTSGRGEQYF,TGTGCCAGTAGTTCCAGGACTAGCGGGAGGGGGGAGCAGTACTTC
.,TRBV11-1,.,TRBJ2-7,CASSLSENEQYF,TGTGCCAGCAGCTTAAGTGAGAACGAGCAGTACTTC
TRBD2,TRBV5-1,once,TRBJ2-5,CASSVRLAQQTQYF,TGCGCCAGCAGCGTGAGACTAGCTCAACAGACCCAGTACTTC
.,TRBV20-1,.,TRBJ2-1,CSASRLGEQFF,TGCAGTGCTAGTAGGCTCGGTGAGCAGTTCTTC
.,TRBV5-1,.,TRBJ1-2,CASSSPVLGRHGYTF,TGCGCCAGCAGCTCACCGGTTCTGGGGAGGCATGGCTACACCTTC
.,TRBV27,.,TRBJ1-5,CASSPHSGVGNQPQHF,TGTGCCAGCAGTCCCCATTCAGGGGTGGGCAATCAGCCCCAGCATTTT
TRBD1,TRBV18,.,TRBJ2-7,CASSSTPGQGPF,TGTGCCAGCTCCTCCACGCCGGGACAGGGCCCCTTC
TRBD1,TRBV2,.,TRBJ2-7,CASSESGTAPYEQYF,TGTGCCAGCAGTGAAAGTGGGACAGCACCCTACGAGCAGTACTTC
TRBD1,TRBV18,.,TRBJ1-1,CASSYGQGFEAFF,TGTGCCAGCTCGTACGGACAGGGGTTTGAAGCTTTCTTT